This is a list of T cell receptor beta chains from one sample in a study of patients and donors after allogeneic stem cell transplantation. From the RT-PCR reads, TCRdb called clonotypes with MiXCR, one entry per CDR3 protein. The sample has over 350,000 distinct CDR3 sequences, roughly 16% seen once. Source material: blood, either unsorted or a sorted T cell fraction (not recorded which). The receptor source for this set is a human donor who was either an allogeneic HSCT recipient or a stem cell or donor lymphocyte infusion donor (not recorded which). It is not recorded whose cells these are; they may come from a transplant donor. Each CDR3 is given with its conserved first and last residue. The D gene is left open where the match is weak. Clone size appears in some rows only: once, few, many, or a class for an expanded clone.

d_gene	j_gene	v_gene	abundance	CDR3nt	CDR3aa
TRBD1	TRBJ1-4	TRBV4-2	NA	TGTGCCAGCAGCCGACTGGGACAGGGTTTACCGACCGAAAAACTGTTTTTT	CASSRLGQGLPTEKLFF
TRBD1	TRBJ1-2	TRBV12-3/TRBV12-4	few	TGTGCCAGCAGTTTCGACAGGGCCCACTATGGCTACACCTTC	CASSFDRAHYGYTF
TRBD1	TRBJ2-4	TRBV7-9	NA	TGTGCCAGCAGCTCTACACTAGGGGGCGAAAACATTCAGTACTTC	CASSSTLGGENIQYF
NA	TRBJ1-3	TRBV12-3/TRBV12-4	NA	TGTGCCAGCAGTTTACTTGGGCAGGCCCGCTCTGGAAACACCATATATTTT	CASSLLGQARSGNTIYF
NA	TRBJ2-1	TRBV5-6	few	TGTGCCAGCAGCCCCGAGATTGACCCCCACCATGAGCAGTTCTTC	CASSPEIDPHHEQFF
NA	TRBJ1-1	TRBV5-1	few	TGCGCCAGCAGTGGCCCGGGGGTTGAAGCTTTCTTT	CASSGPGVEAFF
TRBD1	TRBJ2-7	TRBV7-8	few	TGTGCCAGCACTTCCCAGGACAGGGAAGAGTACGAGCAGTACTTC	CASTSQDREEYEQYF
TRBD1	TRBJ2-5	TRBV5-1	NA	TGCGCCAGCAGCGATCGACAGGGGGCTGAGACCCAGTACTTC	CASSDRQGAETQYF
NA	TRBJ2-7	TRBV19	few	TGTGCCAGTAGTATGGCCGGGACGAACGCCTACGAGCAGTACTTC	CASSMAGTNAYEQYF
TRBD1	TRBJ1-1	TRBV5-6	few	TGTGCCAGCAGCCTAAGACAGGGAGGCCGGAACACTGAAGCTTTCTTT	CASSLRQGGRNTEAFF
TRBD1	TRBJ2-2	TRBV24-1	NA	TGTGCCACCAGTGATTTGGGACAGGAGAACACCGGGGAGCTGTTTTTT	CATSDLGQENTGELFF
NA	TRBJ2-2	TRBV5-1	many	TGCGCCAGCAGCTTGAGGACTGAGAACACCGGGGAGCTGTTTTTT	CASSLRTENTGELFF
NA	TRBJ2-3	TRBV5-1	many	TGTGCCAGCTCGTCCGGCACAGATACGCAGTATTTT	CASSSGTDTQYF
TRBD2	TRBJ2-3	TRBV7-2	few	TGTGCCAGCAGCATCGGGGGGTCGTTCACAGATACGCAGTATTTT	CASSIGGSFTDTQYF
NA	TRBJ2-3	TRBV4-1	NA	TGCGCCAGCAGCCAACCCTACGGTACGCAGTATTTT	CASSQPYGTQYF
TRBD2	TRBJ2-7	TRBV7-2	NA	TGTGCCAGCAGCTTTCGGGAGGGTGTGCCCTACGAGCAGTACTTC	CASSFREGVPYEQYF
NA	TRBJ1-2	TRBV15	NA	TGTGCCACCAGCAGGGAAACGAATGGCTACACCTTC	CATSRETNGYTF
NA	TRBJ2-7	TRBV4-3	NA	TGCGCCAGCAGCCAAGGGTCCTCCGCGGGCTACGAGCAGTACTTC	CASSQGSSAGYEQYF
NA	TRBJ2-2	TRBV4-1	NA	TGCGCCAGCAGCCGCAAGGTCGGGGGCGGGGAGCTGTTTTTT	CASSRKVGGGELFF
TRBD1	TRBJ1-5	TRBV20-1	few	TGCAGTGCATCGGGACAGAATAGCAATCAGCCCCAGCATTTT	CSASGQNSNQPQHF
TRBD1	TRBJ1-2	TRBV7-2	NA	TGTGCCAGCAGCCGGGACAGGAAAGTTTTAGGCTACACCTTC	CASSRDRKVLGYTF
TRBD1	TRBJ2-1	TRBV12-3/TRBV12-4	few	TGTGCCAGCAGTCCACCGGGACAGGGGGCCACTGAGCAGTTCTTC	CASSPPGQGATEQFF
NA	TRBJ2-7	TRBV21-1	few	TGTGCCAGCAGCAAACGGCTAGCGGGAGGACTCGTCAGTAAGCAGTACTTC	CASSKRLAGGLVSKQYF